The clone carrying this T cell receptor beta chain was counted many times. Its antigen is unidentified. TCRdb reprocessed the 5' RACE reads with MiXCR, giving one entry per CDR3 protein. The table includes about 280,000 distinct CDR3 sequences, approximately 8.5% detected once. This entry is derived from a study of identical twins. Healthy Caucasian individuals made up all the donors. Broader study findings: Sequences that were beta out-of-frame showed weaker excess twin sharing.

This CDR3 region has 14 residues. The germline CDR1 and CDR2 sequences are DFQATT and SNEGSKA (reference sequence). The V gene lost 0 bases and the J gene lost 3 bases, with 12 bases spanning the gap. These same data were also listed under a study on yellow fever vaccine responses in identical twins. This second study notes: Twin vaccine T cell responses reportedly seemed partly convergent, partly personalized.

Sequencing was performed on memory (CD45RO+) T cells sorted from blood. The sequence was collected from a woman between 18 and 30 years old in good health. This chain connects TRBV20-1 to TRBJ2-7, with D perhaps matching TRBD1 (6 bases). As DNA, the CDR3 is TGCAGTGCTAGAGAGGGGGCCTCCCACTACGAGCAGTACGTC. Its protein is CSAREGASHYEQYV.